A selection of T cell receptor beta chains follows, all from one sample in a study of technical replicates of blood from several donors. Only in-frame clones appear in the TCRdb table, and some are missing; sequencing was by immunoSEQ multiplex PCR. This sample has around 57,000 clones; less than 95% occur once, and the top ten carry 0.2% to 0.25%. The sequencing sample was made of T cells isolated from PBMCs. The receptors come from a human donor in good health. CDR3s include the opening cysteine and the closing phenylalanine or tryptophan. D genes are given only for firm matches. Clone size appears in some rows only: once, few, many, or a class for an expanded clone.

cdr3_aa cdr3_nt v_call clone_size j_call d_call
CASSVAGTGNTIYF TGTGCCAGCAGCGTAGCCGGGACTGGAAACACCATATATTTT TRBV9 NA TRBJ1-3 NA
CASSTPTAGGRSYNEQFF TGTGCCAGCAGCACACCGACAGCGGGGGGTCGCTCCTACAATGAGCAGTTCTTC TRBV13 NA TRBJ2-1 TRBD2
CATSKRQGQETQYF TGTGCCACCAGCAAAAGACAGGGCCAAGAGACCCAGTACTTC TRBV15 NA TRBJ2-5 TRBD1
CASSLGQGSSYNEQFF TGCGCCAGCAGCTTGGGGCAGGGGTCCTCCTACAATGAGCAGTTCTTC TRBV5-1 NA TRBJ2-1 NA
CASSAGGAAGELFF TGTGCCAGCAGCGCTGGAGGGGCGGCCGGGGAGCTGTTTTTT TRBV7-9 once TRBJ2-2 NA
CASISSGGPSYNEQFF TGTGCCAGCATTTCCTCTGGCGGTCCATCCTACAATGAGCAGTTCTTC TRBV28 NA TRBJ2-1 NA
CASSPGTVFSYEQYF TGTGCCAGCAGCCCGGGGACAGTTTTCTCCTACGAGCAGTACTTC TRBV11-2 NA TRBJ2-7 TRBD1
CASSSDRTSYSEQFF TGTGCCAGCAGCTCGGACAGGACTTCTTATAGTGAGCAGTTCTTC TRBV11-2 NA TRBJ2-1 TRBD1
CASSERTAESIYFDYEQYF TGCGCCAGCAGTGAAAGGACAGCCGAGTCTATCTACTTTGACTACGAGCAGTACTTC TRBV10-1 NA TRBJ2-7 NA
CASSQVRGRGKNIQYF TGTGCCAGCAGCCAAGTCAGGGGGCGAGGGAAAAACATTCAGTACTTC TRBV28 NA TRBJ2-4 TRBD1
CASSEGTVSGEQYF TGTGCCAGCTCAGAGGGTACAGTCTCTGGGGAGCAGTACTTC TRBV18 NA TRBJ2-7 NA
CASSLTGGNQPQHF TGTGCCAGCAGCCTTACAGGGGGCAATCAGCCCCAGCATTTT TRBV7-9 NA TRBJ1-5 TRBD1
CASSLLYEQYF TGTGCCAGCAGCTTACTATACGAGCAGTACTTC TRBV11-2 NA TRBJ2-7 NA
CASSRLASLTGELFF TGTGCCAGCAGCCGACTAGCTAGTCTCACCGGGGAGCTGTTTTTT TRBV7-3 NA TRBJ2-2 TRBD2
CASSLGRGGIYTQYF TGTGCCAGCAGCTTAGGGCGGGGGGGCATATATACGCAGTATTTT TRBV11-2 once TRBJ2-3 TRBD2